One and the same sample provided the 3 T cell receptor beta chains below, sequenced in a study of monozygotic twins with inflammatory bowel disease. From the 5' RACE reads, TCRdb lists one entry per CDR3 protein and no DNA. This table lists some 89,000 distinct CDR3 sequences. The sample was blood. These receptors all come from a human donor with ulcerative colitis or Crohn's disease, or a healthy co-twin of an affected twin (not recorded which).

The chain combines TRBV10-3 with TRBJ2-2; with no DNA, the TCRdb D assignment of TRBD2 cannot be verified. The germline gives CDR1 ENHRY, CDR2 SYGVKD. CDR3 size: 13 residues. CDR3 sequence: CAIGLANTGELFF.

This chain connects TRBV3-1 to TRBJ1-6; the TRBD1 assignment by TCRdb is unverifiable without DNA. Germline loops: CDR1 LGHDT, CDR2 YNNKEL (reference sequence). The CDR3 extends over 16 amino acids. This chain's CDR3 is CASSDRGREDNSPLHF. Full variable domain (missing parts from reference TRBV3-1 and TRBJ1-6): DTAVSQTPKYLVTQMGNDKSIKCEQNLGHDTMYWYKQDSKKFLKIMFSYNNKELIINETVPNRFSPKSPDKAHLNLHINSLELGDSAVYFCASSDRGREDNSPLHFGNGTRLTVT.

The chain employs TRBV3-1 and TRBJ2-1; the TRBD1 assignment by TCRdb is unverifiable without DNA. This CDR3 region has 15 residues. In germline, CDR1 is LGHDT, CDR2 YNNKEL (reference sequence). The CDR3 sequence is CASSQWDRVENEQFF.